These 15 T cell receptor beta chains were sequenced from one sample in a study of patients and donors after allogeneic stem cell transplantation. TCRdb used MiXCR to reprocess the RT-PCR reads, holding one entry per CDR3 protein. Counted here are a few hundred thousand distinct CDR3 sequences, 35% to 45% occurring once; the ten biggest clones make up about 9.9%. Material: blood, either unsorted or a sorted T cell fraction (not recorded which). Receptor source: a human donor who was either an allogeneic HSCT recipient or a stem cell or donor lymphocyte infusion donor (not recorded which). It is not recorded whose cells these are; they may come from a transplant donor.

This chain connects TRBV29-1 to TRBJ2-3; D is ambiguous. The CDR3 totals 11 residues. Germline CDR1 reads SQVTM; CDR2 reads ANQGSEA. The germline V and J ends were trimmed by 0 bases and 2 bases, with 0 bases remaining between them. CDR3 nucleotides: TGCAGCGTTGAAGACACAGATACGCAGTATTTT. Translation gives CSVEDTDTQYF.

There are a few counts of this clonotype. This chain joins TRBV29-1 and TRBJ1-5, with a possible D match to TRBD1 (6 bases). The CDR3 totals 13 residues. Germline CDR1 reads SQVTM; CDR2 reads ANQGSEA. Deletions cut 4 bases from V and 3 bases from J, with 10 bases between. The CDR3 nucleotides are TGCAGCGTTGCAGGGGCCACCAATCAGCCCCAGCATTTT. It encodes CSVAGATNQPQHF.

CDR3 nucleotides: TGTGCCAGCTCACCACCGACAGGGAGCACTGAAGCTTTCTTT. It specifies CASSPPTGSTEAFF. The gene calls are TRBV18 and TRBJ1-1; 7 bases line up with TRBD1. Losses at the gene ends were 0 bases for V and 4 bases for J; bases not matched to a gene: 2. This CDR3 spans 14 amino acids. CDR1 is KGHSH, CDR2 LQKENI, per germline.

The J gene is TRBJ1-2, the V gene TRBV5-1, with unresolved D. The V end was cut by 4 bases, the J end by 4 bases, with 14 bases between. There are 14 residues in the CDR3. Looked up from germline, CDR1 is SGHRS and CDR2 is YFSETQ. CDR3 amino acids: CASSQDPATYGYTF. DNA for the CDR3: TGCGCCAGCAGCCAAGATCCTGCCACCTATGGCTACACCTTC. Variable domain in full (rest from reference TRBV5-1 and TRBJ1-2): KAGVTQTPRYLIKTRGQQVTLSCSPISGHRSVSWYQQTPGQGLQFLFEYFSETQRNKGNFPGRFSGRQFSNSRSEMNVSTLELGDSALYLCASSQDPATYGYTFGSGTRLTVV.

The chain is built from TRBV7-2 and TRBJ1-6; D is uncertain. The V end lost 2 bases, the J end lost 3 bases, and 5 bases lay between the germline ends. This CDR3 has 14 amino acids. Germline V gene sequence: CDR1 SGHTA, CDR2 FQGNSA. The DNA for the CDR3 is TGTGCCAGCAGCTTATCTGACTATAATTCACCCCTCCACTTT. Translated: CASSLSDYNSPLHF.

The chain combines TRBV5-1 with TRBJ2-1; 11 nucleotides agree with TRBD1. V shed 1 base and J 8 bases; nucleotides not matched to a gene: 5. From germline, CDR1 is SGHRS and CDR2 YFSETQ. This CDR3 has 15 amino acids. Here the CDR3 DNA reads TGCGCCAGCAGCTTGCAAGGACAGGGGGCGCATGAGCAGTTCTTC. Amino acid sequence: CASSLQGQGAHEQFF.

The chain is built from TRBV20-1 and TRBJ2-2; TRBD1 aligns across 11 bases. V was pared by 1 base and J by 2 bases, with 0 bases of the junction left unmatched. The CDR3 runs to 15 residues. Germline V gene data show CDR1 as DFQATT and CDR2 as SNEGSKA (reference sequence). The CDR3 region has the DNA TGCAGTGCTAGAGGGACAGGGGGCAACACCGGGGAGCTGTTTTTT. It codes for CSARGTGGNTGELFF.

The chain has TRBV20-1 and TRBJ1-6; D is unresolved. V dropped 3 bases and J dropped 0 bases, with 9 bases sitting between them. The CDR3 is 15 residues long. Looked up from germline, CDR1 is DFQATT and CDR2 is SNEGSKA (reference sequence). The chain's CDR3 is CSASPMSSYNSPLHF. CDR3 sequence (DNA): TGCAGTGCTAGTCCCATGAGCTCCTATAATTCACCCCTCCACTTT.

The J gene is TRBJ1-2, the V gene TRBV6-2 or TRBV6-3; D ambiguous. V lost 2 bases and J lost 5, with 18 bases in between. The length of the CDR3 is 16 residues. Germline V lookup: CDR1 MNHEY, CDR2 SVGEGT. The CDR3: CASSYIRGAVPYGYTF. CDR3 coding DNA: TGTGCCAGCAGTTACATACGGGGAGCCGTTCCTTATGGCTACACCTTC.

The chain carries TRBV7-9 and TRBJ2-1; 8 nucleotides agree with TRBD1. Losses at the gene ends were 4 bases for V and 8 bases for J; bases not matched to a gene: 10. The CDR3 has 15 amino acids. Germline V gives CDR1 SEHNR, CDR2 FQNEAQ (reference sequence). CDR3 in amino acids: CASSWTGSVIDEQFF. CDR3 sequence (DNA): TGTGCCAGCAGCTGGACAGGGTCTGTAATTGATGAGCAGTTCTTC.

The rearrangement joins TRBV5-1 to TRBJ2-3, with D maybe TRBD2 (6 bases). The CDR3 is made up of 16 amino acids. Deletions cut 0 bases from V and 4 bases from J, with 15 bases between. In germline, CDR1 is SGHRS, CDR2 YFSETQ. DNA for the CDR3: TGCGCCAGCAGCTTGGGGGCGGGACTGGGGCCAGATACGCAGTATTTT. It codes for CASSLGAGLGPDTQYF.

This chain connects TRBV4-1 to TRBJ1-1; perhaps TRBD1 as D (5 bases). The CDR3 runs 13 residues. Germline lookup yields CDR1 MGHRA and CDR2 YSYEKL. Trimming cost V 1 base and J 10 bases, with 13 bases left between them. CDR3 amino acids: CASSQAGTQGAFF. The CDR3 DNA sequence: TGCGCCAGCAGCCAAGCGGGCACCCAGGGAGCTTTCTTT.

This clonotype has a handful of counts. This chain connects TRBV5-1 to TRBJ1-2, with 8 nucleotides matching TRBD1. The germline V gene encodes CDR1 SGHRS and CDR2 YFSETQ. V was clipped by 4 bases and J by 4 bases; unmatched bases: 6. CDR3 size: 14 residues. The CDR3 region has the DNA TGCGCCAGCAGCGTCGCCGGGACAGGCTATGGCTACACCTTC. It yields the protein CASSVAGTGYGYTF.

V and J are TRBV27 and TRBJ2-4; D unresolved. V was shortened by 2 bases and J by 0 bases, with 8 bases between the two germline ends. The CDR3 length is 15 residues. CDR1 is MNHEY, CDR2 SMNVEV, per germline (reference sequence). DNA for the CDR3: TGTGCCAGCAGTTTAGACGGAATAGCCAAAAACATTCAGTACTTC. It specifies CASSLDGIAKNIQYF.

In DNA, the CDR3 is TGCAGACTTTCCTACGAGCAGTACTTC. Translating gives CRLSYEQYF. The rearrangement joins TRBV20-1 to TRBJ2-7; D is ambiguous. The CDR3 is 9 residues long. Germline assignment: CDR1 DFQATT and CDR2 SNEGSKA (reference sequence).